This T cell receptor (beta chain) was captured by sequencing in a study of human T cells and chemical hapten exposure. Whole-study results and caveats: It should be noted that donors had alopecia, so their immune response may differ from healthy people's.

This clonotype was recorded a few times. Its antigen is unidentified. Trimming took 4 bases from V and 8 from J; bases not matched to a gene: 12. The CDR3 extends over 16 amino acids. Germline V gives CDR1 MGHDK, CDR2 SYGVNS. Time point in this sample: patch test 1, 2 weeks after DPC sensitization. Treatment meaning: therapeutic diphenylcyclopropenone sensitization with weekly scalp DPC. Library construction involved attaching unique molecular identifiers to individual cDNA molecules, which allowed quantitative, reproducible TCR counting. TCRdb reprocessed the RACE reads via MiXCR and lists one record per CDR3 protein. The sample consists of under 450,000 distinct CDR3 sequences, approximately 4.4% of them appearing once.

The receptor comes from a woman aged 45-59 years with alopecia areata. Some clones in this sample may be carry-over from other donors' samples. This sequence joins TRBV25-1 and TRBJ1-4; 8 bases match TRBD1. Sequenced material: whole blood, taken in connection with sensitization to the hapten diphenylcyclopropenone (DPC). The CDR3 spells CASSAAKGQGGEKLFF. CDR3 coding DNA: TGTGCCAGCAGTGCCGCCAAAGGACAGGGCGGGGAAAAACTGTTTTTT.